Given below is one TCR beta chain in context. Its cognate antigen is unknown. This CDR3 comprises 16 residues. The V and J ends lost 5 bases and 4 bases respectively, with 21 bases between them. Germline CDR1 reads LNHDA; CDR2 reads SQIVND (reference sequence). This sample is drawn from a study of T cell responses to AZD1222 COVID-19 vaccine. Broader study findings: Just a handful of AZD1222 recipients were seropositive at baseline.

Assay: immunoSEQ multiplex PCR; the TCRdb copy retains only in-frame clones and omits some. The sample holds 150,000 to 180,000 clones; approximately 87% are singletons and the top ten take 5.5% to 6%. This clonotype originated in an adult in good health. The specimen was peripheral blood, collected on day 0 of MenACWY control vaccination. The rearrangement joins TRBV19 to TRBJ2-7, with D perhaps being TRBD1 or TRBD2 (5 bases each). The CDR3 sequence is CASSPLLGTAEYEQYF. CDR3 nucleotides: TGTGCCAGTAGTCCCCTACTCGGGACGGCGGAATACGAGCAGTACTTC. The full variable domain, in which reference TRBV19 and TRBJ2-7 provide the parts outside the CDR3, is DGGITQSPKYLFRKEGQNVTLSCEQNLNHDAMYWYRQDPGQGLRLIYYSQIVNDFQKGDIAEGYSVSREKKESFPLTVTSAQKNPTAFYLCASSPLLGTAEYEQYFGPGTRLTVT.